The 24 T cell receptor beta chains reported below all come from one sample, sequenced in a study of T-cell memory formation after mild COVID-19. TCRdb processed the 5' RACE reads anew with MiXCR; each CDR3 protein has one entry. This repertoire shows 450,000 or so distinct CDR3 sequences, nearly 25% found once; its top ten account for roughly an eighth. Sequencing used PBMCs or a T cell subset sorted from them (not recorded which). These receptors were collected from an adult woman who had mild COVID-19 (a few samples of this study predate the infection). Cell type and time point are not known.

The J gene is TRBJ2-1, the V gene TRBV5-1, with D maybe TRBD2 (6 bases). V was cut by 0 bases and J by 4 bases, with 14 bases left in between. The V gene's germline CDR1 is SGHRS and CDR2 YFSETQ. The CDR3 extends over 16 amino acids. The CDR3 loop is CASSLVTSSRYNEQFF. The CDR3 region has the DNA TGCGCCAGCAGCTTGGTTACTAGCTCGCGGTACAATGAGCAGTTCTTC.

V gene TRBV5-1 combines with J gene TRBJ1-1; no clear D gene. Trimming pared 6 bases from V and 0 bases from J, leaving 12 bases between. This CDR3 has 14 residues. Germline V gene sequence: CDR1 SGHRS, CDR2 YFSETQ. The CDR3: CASKVSAMNTEAFF. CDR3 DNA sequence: TGCGCCAGCAAGGTGAGTGCGATGAACACTGAAGCTTTCTTT.

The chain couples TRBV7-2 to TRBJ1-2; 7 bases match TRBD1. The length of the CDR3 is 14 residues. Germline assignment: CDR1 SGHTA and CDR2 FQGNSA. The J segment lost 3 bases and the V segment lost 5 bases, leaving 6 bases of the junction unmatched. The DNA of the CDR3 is TGTGCCAGCAGCCCGGCCGGGACAGACTATGGCTACACCTTC. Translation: CASSPAGTDYGYTF.

In DNA form, the CDR3 reads TGTGCCAGCAGCCTCCCGGGACAGGGGCCCTATGACTCCTACGAGCAGTACTTC. Translating gives CASSLPGQGPYDSYEQYF. This chain links TRBV3-1 with TRBJ2-7; the match to TRBD1 covers 10 bases. The J segment lost 0 bases and the V segment lost 4 bases, leaving 12 bases of the junction unmatched. The CDR3 runs 18 residues. Germline V gene sequence: CDR1 LGHDT, CDR2 YNNKEL (reference sequence).

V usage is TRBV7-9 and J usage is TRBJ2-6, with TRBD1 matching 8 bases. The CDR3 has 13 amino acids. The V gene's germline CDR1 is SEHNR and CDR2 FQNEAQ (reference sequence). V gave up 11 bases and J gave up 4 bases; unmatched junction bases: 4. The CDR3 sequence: CAGQGSGANVLTF. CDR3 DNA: TGTGCCGGACAGGGTTCAGGGGCCAACGTCCTGACTTTC.

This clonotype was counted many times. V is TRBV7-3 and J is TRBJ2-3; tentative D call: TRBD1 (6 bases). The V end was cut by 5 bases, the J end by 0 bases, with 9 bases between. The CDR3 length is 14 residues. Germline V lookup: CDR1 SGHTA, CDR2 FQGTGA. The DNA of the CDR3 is TGTGCCAGCAGCATACAGGGCAGCACAGATACGCAGTATTTT. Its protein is CASSIQGSTDTQYF.

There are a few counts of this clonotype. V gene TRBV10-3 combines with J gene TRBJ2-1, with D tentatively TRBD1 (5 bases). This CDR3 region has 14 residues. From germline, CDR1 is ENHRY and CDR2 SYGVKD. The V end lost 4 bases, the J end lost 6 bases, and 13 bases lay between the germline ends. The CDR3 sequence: CAISARERANEQFF. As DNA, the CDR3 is TGTGCCATCAGTGCCAGGGAAAGGGCCAATGAGCAGTTCTTC.

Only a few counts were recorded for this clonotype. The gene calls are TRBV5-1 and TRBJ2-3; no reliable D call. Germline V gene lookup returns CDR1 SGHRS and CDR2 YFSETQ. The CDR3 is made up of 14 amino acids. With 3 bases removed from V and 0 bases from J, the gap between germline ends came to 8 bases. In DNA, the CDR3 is TGCGCCAGCAGCTCAGACGGAAGCACAGATACGCAGTATTTT. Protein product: CASSSDGSTDTQYF.

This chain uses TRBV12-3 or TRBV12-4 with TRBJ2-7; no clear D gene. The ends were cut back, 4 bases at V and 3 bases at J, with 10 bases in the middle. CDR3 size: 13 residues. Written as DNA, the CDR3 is TGTGCCAGCAGTTCCGGGCTCCACTACGAGCAGTACTTC. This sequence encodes CASSSGLHYEQYF.

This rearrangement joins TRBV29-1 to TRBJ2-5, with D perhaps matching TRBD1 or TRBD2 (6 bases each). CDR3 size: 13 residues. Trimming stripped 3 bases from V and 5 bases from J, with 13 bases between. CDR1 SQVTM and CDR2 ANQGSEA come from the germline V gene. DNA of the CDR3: TGCAGCGTTGAGGTCCGGGGGCGGGAGACCCAGTACTTC. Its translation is CSVEVRGRETQYF.

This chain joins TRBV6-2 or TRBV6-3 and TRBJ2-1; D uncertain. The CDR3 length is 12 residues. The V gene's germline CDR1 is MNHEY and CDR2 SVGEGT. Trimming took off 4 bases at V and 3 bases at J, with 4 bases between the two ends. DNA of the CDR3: TGTGCCAGCAGTTGGGACTACAATGAGCAGTTCTTC. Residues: CASSWDYNEQFF.

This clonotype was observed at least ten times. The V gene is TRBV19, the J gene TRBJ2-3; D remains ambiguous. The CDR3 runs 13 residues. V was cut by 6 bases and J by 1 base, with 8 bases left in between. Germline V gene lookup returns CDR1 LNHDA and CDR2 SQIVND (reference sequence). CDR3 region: CASSGFRTDTQYF. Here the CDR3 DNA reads TGTGCCAGTAGCGGTTTTCGCACAGATACGCAGTATTTT. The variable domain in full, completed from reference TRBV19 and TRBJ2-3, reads DGGITQSPKYLFRKEGQNVTLSCEQNLNHDAMYWYRQDPGQGLRLIYYSQIVNDFQKGDIAEGYSVSREKKESFPLTVTSAQKNPTAFYLCASSGFRTDTQYFGPGTRLTVL.

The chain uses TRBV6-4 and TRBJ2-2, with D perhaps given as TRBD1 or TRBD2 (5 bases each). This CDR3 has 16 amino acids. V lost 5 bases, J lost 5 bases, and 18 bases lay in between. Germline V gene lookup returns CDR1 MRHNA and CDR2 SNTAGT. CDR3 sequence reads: CASSRSGTSITGELFF. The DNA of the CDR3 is TGTGCCAGCAGTCGGAGTGGGACCTCCATAACCGGGGAGCTGTTTTTT.

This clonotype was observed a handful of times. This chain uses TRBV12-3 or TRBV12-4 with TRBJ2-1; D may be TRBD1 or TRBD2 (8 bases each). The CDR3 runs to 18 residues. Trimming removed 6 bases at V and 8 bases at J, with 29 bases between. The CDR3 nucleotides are TGTGCCAGCAGCCTGGACAGGGCTGGCGGGGGGATACAATATGAGCAGTTCTTC. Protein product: CASSLDRAGGGIQYEQFF.

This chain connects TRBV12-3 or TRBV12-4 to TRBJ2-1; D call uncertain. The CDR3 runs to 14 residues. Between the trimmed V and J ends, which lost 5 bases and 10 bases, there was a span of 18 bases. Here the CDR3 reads CASSPLRNYPEQFF. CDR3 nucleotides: TGTGCCAGCAGTCCGCTCCGAAACTACCCCGAGCAGTTCTTC.

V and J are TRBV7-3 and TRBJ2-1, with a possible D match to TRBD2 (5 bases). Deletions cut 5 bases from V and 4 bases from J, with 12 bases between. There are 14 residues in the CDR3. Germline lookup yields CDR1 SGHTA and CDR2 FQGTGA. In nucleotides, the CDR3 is TGTGCCAGCAGCCCCGGGGTAGTTTACAATGAGCAGTTCTTC. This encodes CASSPGVVYNEQFF.

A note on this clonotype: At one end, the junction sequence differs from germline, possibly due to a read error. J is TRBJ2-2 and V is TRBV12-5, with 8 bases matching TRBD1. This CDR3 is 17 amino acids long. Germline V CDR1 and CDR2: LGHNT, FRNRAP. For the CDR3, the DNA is TGTGCTAGTGGATTGGGGGCAGACAGGGGGAACACCGGGGAGCTGTTTTTT. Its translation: CASGLGADRGNTGELFF.

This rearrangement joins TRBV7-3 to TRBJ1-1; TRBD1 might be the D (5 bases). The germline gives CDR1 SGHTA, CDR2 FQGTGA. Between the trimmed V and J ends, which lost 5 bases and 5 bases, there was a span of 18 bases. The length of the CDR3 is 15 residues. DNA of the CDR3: TGTGCCAGCAGCACCCTCGGGGCCCTGGGAACTGAAGCTTTCTTT. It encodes CASSTLGALGTEAFF.

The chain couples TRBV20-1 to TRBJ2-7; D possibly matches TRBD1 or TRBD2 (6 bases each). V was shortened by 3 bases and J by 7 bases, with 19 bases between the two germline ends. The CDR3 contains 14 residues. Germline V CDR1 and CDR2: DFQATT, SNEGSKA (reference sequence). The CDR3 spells CSASPGGLVGEQYF. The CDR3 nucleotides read TGCAGTGCTAGCCCCGGGGGCCTCGTGGGGGAGCAGTACTTC.

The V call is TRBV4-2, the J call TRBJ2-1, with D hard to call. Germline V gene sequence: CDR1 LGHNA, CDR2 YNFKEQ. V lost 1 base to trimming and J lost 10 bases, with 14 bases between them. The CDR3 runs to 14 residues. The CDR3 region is CASSQAIGNGEQFF. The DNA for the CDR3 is TGTGCCAGCAGCCAAGCCATCGGAAATGGAGAGCAGTTCTTC.

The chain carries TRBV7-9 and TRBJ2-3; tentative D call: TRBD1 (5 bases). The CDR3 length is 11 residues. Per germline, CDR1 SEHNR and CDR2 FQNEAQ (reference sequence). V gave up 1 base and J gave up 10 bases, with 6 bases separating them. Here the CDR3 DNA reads TGTGCCAGCAGCTTAGACAGGTCGCAGTATTTT. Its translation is CASSLDRSQYF. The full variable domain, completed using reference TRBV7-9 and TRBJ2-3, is DTGVSQNPRHKITKRGQNVTFRCDPISEHNRLYWYRQTLGQGPEFLTYFQNEAQLEKSRLLSDRFSAERPKGSFSTLEIQRTEQGDSAMYLCASSLDRSQYFGPGTRLTVL.

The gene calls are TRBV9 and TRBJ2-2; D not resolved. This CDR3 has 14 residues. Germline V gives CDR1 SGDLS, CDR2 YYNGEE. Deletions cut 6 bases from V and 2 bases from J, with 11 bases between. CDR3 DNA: TGTGCCAGCACCCCCCCCGTTAACACCGGGGAGCTGTTTTTT. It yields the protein CASTPPVNTGELFF.

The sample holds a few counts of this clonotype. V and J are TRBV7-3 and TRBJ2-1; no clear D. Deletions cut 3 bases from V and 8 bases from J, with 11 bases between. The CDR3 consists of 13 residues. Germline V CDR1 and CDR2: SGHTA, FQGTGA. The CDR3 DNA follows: TGTGCCAGCAGCTTTTACTTAAGTGATGAGCAGTTCTTC. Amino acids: CASSFYLSDEQFF.

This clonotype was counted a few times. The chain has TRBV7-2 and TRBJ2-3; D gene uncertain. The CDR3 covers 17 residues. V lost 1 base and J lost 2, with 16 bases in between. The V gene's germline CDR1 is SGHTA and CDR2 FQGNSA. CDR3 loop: CASSLDQVFTFTDTQYF. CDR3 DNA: TGTGCCAGCAGCTTAGACCAGGTGTTTACCTTCACAGATACGCAGTATTTT.